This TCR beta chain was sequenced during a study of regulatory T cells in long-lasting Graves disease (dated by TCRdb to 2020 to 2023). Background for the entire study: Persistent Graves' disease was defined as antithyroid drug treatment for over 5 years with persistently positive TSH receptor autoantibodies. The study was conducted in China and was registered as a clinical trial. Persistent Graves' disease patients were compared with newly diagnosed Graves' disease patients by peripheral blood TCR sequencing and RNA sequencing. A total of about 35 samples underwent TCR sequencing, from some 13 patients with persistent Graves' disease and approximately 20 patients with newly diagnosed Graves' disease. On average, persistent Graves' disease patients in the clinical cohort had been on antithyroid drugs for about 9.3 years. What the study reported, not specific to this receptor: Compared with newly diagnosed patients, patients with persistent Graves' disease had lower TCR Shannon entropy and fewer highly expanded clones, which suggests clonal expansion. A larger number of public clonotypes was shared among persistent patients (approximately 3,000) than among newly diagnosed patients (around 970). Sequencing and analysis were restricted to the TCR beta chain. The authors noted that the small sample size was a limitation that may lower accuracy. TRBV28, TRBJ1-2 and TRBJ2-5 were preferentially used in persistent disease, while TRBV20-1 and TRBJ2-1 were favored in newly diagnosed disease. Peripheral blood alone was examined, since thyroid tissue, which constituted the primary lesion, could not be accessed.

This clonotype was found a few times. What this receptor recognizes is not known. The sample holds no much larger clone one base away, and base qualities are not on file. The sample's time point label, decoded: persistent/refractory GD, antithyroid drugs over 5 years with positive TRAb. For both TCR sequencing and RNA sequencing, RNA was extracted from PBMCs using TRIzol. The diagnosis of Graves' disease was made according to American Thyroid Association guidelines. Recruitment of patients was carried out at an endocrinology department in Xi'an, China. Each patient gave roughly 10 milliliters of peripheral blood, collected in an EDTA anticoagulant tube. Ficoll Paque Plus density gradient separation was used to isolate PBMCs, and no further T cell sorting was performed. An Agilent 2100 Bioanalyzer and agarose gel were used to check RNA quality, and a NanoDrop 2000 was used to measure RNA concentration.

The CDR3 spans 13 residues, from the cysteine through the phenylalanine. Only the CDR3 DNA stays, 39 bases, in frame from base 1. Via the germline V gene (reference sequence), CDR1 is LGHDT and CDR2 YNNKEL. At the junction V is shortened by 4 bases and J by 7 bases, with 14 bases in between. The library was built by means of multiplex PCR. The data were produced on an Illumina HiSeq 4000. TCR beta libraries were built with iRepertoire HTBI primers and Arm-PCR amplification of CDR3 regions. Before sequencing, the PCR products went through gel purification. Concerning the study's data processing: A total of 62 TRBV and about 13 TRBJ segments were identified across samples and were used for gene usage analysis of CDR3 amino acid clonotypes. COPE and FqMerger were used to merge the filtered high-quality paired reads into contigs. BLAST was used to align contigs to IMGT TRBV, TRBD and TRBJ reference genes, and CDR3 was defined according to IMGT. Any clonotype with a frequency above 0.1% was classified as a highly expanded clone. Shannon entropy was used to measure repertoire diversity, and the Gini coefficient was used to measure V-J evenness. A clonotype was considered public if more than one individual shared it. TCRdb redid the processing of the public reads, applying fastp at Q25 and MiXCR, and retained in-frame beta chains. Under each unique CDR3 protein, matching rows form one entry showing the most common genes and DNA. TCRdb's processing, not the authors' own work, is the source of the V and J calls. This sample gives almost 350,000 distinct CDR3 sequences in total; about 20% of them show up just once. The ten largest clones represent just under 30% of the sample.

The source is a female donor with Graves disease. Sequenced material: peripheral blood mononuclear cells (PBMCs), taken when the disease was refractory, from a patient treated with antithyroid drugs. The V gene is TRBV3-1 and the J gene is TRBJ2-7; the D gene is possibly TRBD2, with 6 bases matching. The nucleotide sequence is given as TGTGCCAGCAGCCGGGACTCCGCGGGTGAGCAGTACTTC. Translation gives CASSRDSAGEQYF.